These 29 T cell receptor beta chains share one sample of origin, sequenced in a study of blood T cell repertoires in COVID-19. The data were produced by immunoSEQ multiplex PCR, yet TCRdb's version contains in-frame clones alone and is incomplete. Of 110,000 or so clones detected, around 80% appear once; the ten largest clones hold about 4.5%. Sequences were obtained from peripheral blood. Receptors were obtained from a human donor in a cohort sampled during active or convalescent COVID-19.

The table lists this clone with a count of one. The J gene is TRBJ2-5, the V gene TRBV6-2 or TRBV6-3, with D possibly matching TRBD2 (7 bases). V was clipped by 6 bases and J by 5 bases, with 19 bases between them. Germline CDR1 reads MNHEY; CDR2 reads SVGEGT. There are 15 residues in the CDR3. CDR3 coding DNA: TGTGCCAGCAGCCCAAACGCGGGGGCCTGGGAGACCCAGTACTTC. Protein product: CASSPNAGAWETQYF.

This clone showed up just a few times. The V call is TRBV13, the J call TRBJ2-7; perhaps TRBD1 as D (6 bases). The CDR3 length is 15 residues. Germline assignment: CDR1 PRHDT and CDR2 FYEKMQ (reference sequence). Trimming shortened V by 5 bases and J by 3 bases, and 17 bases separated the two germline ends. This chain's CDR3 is CASSQGQTFFYEQYF. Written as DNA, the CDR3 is TGTGCCAGCAGCCAAGGACAGACCTTTTTCTACGAGCAGTACTTC.

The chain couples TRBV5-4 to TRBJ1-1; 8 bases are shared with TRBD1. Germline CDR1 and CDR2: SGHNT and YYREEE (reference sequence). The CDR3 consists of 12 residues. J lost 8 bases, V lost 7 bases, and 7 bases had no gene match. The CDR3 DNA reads TGTGCCAGCTCCTTAGACAGGGGCGAAGCTTTCTTT. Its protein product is CASSLDRGEAFF.

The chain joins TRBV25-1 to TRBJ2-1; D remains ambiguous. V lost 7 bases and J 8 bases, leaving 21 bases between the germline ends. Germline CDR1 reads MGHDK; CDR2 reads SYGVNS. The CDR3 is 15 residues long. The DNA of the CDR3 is TGTGCCAGCATTAGTACCTCTATCCATACCCATGAGCAGTTCTTC. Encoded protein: CASISTSIHTHEQFF.

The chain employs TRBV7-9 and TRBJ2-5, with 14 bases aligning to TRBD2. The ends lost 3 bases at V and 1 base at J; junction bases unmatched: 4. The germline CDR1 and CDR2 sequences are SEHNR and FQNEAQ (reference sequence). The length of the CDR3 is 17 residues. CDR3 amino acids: CASSFAGLAGAQETQYF. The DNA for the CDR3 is TGTGCCAGCAGCTTCGCGGGACTAGCGGGGGCCCAAGAGACCCAGTACTTC.

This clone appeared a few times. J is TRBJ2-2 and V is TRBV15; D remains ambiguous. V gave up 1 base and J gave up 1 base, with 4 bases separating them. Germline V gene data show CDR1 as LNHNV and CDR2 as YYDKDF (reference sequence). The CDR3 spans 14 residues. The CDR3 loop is CATSRGRNTGELFF. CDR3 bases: TGTGCCACCAGCAGAGGCAGGAACACCGGGGAGCTGTTTTTT. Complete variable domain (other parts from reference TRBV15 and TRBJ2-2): DAMVIQNPRYQVTQFGKPVTLSCSQTLNHNVMYWYQQKSSQAPKLLFHYYDKDFNNEADTPDNFQSRRPNTSFCFLDIRSPGLGDTAMYLCATSRGRNTGELFFGEGSRLTVL.

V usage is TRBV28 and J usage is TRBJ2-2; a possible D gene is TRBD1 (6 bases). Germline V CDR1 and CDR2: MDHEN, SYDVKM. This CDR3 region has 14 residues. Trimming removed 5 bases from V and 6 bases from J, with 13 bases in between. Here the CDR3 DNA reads TGTGCCAGCAGTATCGGACAGAGTCCCGGGGAGCTGTTTTTT. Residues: CASSIGQSPGELFF.

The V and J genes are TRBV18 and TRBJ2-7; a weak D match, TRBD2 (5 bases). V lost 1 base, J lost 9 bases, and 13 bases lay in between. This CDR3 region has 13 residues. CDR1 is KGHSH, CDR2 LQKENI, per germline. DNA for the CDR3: TGTGCCAGCTCACCACAGGAGGACCTGGGGCAGTACTTC. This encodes CASSPQEDLGQYF.

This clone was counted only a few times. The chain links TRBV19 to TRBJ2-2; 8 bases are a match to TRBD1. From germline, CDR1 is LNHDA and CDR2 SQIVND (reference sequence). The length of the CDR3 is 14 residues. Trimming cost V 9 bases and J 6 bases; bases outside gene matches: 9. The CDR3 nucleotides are TGTGCCAGCGGACAGGGAAGTTCGGCCGGGGAGCTGTTTTTT. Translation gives CASGQGSSAGELFF.

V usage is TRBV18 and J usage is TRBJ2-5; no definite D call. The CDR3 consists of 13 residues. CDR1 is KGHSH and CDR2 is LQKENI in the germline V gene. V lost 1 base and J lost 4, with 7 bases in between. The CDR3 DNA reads TGTGCCAGCTCACCACTGTCCCGAGAGACCCAGTACTTC. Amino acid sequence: CASSPLSRETQYF.

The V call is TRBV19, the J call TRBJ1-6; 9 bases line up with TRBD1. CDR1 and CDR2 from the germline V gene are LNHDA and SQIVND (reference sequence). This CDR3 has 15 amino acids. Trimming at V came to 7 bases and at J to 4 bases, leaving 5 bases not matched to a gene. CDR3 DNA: TGTGCCAGTACCCCAGACAGGGGGTATAATTCACCCCTCCACTTT. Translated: CASTPDRGYNSPLHF.

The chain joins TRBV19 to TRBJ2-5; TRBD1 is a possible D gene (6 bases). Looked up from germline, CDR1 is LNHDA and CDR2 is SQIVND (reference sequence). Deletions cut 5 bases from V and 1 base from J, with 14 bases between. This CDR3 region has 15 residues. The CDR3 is CASSFPGRGQETQYF. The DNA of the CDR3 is TGTGCCAGTAGTTTTCCGGGCAGGGGCCAAGAGACCCAGTACTTC.

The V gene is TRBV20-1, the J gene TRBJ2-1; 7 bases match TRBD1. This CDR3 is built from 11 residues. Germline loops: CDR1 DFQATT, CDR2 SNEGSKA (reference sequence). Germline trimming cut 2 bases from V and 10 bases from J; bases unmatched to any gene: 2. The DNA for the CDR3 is TGCAGTGCTAGATTACAGGGGGAGCAGTTCTTC. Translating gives CSARLQGEQFF.

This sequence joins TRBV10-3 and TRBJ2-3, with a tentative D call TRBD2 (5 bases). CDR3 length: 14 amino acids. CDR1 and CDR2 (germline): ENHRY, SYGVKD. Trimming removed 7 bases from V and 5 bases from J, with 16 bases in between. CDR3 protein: CAIKRLAEGDTQYF. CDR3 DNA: TGTGCCATCAAGCGGCTAGCCGAAGGAGATACGCAGTATTTT.

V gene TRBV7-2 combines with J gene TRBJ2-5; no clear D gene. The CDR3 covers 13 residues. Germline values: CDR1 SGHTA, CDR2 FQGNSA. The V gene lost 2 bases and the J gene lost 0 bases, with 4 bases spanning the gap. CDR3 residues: CASSLQYQETQYF. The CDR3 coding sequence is TGTGCCAGCAGCTTACAGTACCAAGAGACCCAGTACTTC.

The CDR3 spells CATRPGGPPSQETQYF. The CDR3 DNA sequence: TGCGCCACCCGCCCGGGGGGCCCACCCTCACAAGAGACCCAGTACTTC. J is TRBJ2-5 and V is TRBV5-1, with D maybe TRBD2 (7 bases). The CDR3 spans 16 residues. From germline, CDR1 is SGHRS and CDR2 YFSETQ. Trimming shortened V by 9 bases and J by 2 bases, and 23 bases separated the two germline ends.

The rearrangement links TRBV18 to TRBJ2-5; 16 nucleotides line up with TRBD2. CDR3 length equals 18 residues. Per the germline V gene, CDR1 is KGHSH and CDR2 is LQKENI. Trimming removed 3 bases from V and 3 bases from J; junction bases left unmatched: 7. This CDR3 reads CASSPLGTSGRAKETQYF. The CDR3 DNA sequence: TGTGCCAGCTCACCTCTCGGGACTAGCGGGAGGGCCAAAGAGACCCAGTACTTC.

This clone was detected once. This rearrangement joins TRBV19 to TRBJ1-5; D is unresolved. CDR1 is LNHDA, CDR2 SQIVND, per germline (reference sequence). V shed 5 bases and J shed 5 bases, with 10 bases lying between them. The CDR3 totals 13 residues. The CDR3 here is CASSGQFDQPQHF. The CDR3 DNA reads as TGTGCCAGTAGTGGGCAATTTGATCAGCCCCAGCATTTT. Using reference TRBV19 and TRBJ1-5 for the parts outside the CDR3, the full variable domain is DGGITQSPKYLFRKEGQNVTLSCEQNLNHDAMYWYRQDPGQGLRLIYYSQIVNDFQKGDIAEGYSVSREKKESFPLTVTSAQKNPTAFYLCASSGQFDQPQHFGDGTRLSIL.

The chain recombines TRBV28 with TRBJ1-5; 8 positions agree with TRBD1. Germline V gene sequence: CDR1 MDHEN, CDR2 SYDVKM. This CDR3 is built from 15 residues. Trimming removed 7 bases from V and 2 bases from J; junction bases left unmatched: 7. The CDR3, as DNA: TGTGCCAGCAAACCCGTGACAGGGGGCAATCAGCCCCAGCATTTT. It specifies CASKPVTGGNQPQHF.

The CDR3 here is CASAREGTSNEKLFF. CDR3 nucleotide sequence: TGTGCCAGCGCGAGGGAGGGCACTAGTAATGAAAAACTGTTTTTT. V gene TRBV7-9 combines with J gene TRBJ1-4; no clear D. V lost 8 bases and J 4 bases, leaving 17 bases between the germline ends. The germline CDR1 and CDR2 sequences are SEHNR and FQNEAQ (reference sequence). The CDR3 contains 15 residues. The full variable domain, with the rest looked up from reference TRBV7-9 and TRBJ1-4, is DTGVSQNPRHKITKRGQNVTFRCDPISEHNRLYWYRQTLGQGPEFLTYFQNEAQLEKSRLLSDRFSAERPKGSFSTLEIQRTEQGDSAMYLCASAREGTSNEKLFFGSGTQLSVL.

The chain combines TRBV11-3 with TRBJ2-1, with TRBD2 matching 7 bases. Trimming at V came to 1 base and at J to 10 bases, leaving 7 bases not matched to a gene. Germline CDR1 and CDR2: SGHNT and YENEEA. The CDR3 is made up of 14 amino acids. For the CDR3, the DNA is TGTGCCAGCAGCTTAGGTCTCCTTAGCGGGGAGCAGTTCTTC. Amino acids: CASSLGLLSGEQFF.

Here the CDR3 DNA reads TGTGCCAGCAGTCCACAAAGCGGGAGGGCCTTAGGTACAGATACGCAGTATTTT. Translation gives CASSPQSGRALGTDTQYF. The chain combines TRBV6-2 or TRBV6-3 with TRBJ2-3; the match to TRBD2 covers 10 bases. V shed 5 bases, J shed 3 bases, and the junction held 14 bases outside the gene matches. Germline-derived CDR1 and CDR2 are MNHEY and SVGEGT. The CDR3 sequence is 18 residues long.

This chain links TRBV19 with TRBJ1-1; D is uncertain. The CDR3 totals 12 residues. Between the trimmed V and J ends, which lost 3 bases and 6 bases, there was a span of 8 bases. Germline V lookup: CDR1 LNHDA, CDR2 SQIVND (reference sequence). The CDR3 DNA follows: TGTGCCAGTAGTATCGACGGGGCTGAAGCTTTCTTT. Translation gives CASSIDGAEAFF.

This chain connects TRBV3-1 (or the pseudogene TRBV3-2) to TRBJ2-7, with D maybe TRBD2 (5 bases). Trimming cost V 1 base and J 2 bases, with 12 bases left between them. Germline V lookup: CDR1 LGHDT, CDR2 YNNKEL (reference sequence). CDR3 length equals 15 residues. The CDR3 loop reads CASSQGVAFTYEQYF. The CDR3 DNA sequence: TGTGCCAGCAGCCAAGGGGTAGCGTTTACCTACGAGCAGTACTTC.

CDR3 in DNA: TGTGCCAGTAGGAATACAGCGGGACACGAGCAGTACTTC. This sequence encodes CASRNTAGHEQYF. J is TRBJ2-7 and V is TRBV19, with 7 bases identical to TRBD2. The V and J ends lost 6 bases and 5 bases, in that order; junction bases with no gene match: 7. The CDR3 totals 13 residues. Germline loops: CDR1 LNHDA, CDR2 SQIVND (reference sequence).

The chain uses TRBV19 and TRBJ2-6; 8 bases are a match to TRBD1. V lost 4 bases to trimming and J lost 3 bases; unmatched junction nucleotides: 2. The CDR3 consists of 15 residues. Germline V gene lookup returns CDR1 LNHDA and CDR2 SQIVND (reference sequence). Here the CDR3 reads CASSTRGLGANVLTF. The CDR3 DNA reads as TGTGCCAGTAGTACCAGGGGGCTTGGGGCCAACGTCCTGACTTTC. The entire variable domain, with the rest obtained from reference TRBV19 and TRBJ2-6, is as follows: DGGITQSPKYLFRKEGQNVTLSCEQNLNHDAMYWYRQDPGQGLRLIYYSQIVNDFQKGDIAEGYSVSREKKESFPLTVTSAQKNPTAFYLCASSTRGLGANVLTFGAGSRLTVL.

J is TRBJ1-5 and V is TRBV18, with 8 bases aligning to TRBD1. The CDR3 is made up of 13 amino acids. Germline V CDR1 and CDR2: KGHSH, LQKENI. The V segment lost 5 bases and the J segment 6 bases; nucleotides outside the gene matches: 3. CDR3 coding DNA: TGTGCCAGCTCATTCGACAGGGGTCAGCCCCAGCATTTT. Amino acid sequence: CASSFDRGQPQHF.

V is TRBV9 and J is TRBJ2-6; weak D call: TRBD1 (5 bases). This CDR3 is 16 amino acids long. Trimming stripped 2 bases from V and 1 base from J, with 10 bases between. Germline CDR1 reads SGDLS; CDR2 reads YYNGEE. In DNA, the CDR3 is TGTGCCAGCAGCGTGGACCCAGGGTCTGGGGCCAACGTCCTGACTTTC. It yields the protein CASSVDPGSGANVLTF. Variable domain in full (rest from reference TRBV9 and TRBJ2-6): DSGVTQTPKHLITATGQRVTLRCSPRSGDLSVYWYQQSLDQGLQFLIQYYNGEERAKGNILERFSAQQFPDLHSELNLSSLELGDSALYFCASSVDPGSGANVLTFGAGSRLTVL.

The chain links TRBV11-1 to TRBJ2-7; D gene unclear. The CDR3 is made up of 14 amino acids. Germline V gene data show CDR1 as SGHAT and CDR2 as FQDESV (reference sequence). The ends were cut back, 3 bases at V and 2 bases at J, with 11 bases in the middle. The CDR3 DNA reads TGTGCCAGCAGCTTCTATCAGGCCGCCTACGAGCAGTACTTC. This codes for CASSFYQAAYEQYF. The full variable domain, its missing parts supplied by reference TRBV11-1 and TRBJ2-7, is EAEVAQSPRYKITEKSQAVAFWCDPISGHATLYWYRQILGQGPELLVQFQDESVVDDSQLPKDRFSAERLKGVDSTLKIQPAELGDSAMYLCASSFYQAAYEQYFGPGTRLTVT.